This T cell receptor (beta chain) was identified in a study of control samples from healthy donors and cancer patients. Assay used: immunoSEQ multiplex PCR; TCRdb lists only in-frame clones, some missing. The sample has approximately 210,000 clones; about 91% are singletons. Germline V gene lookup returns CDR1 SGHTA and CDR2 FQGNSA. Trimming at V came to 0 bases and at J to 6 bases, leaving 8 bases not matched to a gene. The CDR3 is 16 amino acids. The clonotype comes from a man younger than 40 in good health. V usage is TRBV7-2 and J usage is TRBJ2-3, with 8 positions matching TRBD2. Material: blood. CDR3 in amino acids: CASSLAPRGGVDTQYF. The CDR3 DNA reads TGTGCCAGCAGCTTAGCCCCCCGGGGGGGGGTCGATACGCAGTATTTT.